This record concerns one T cell receptor beta chain sequence. Its antigen is still unknown. Both 60 Vbeta primers and 13 Jbeta primers went into the PCR. Generated by immunoSEQ multiplex PCR, the TCRdb table keeps only in-frame clones and is missing some. Of tens of thousands of clones detected, about 78% appear once; the ten largest clones hold 3.4%. The CDR3 totals 16 residues. The germline V gene encodes CDR1 SGHNT and CDR2 YYREEE (reference sequence). Trimming cost V 0 bases and J 1 base, with 11 bases left between them. This entry comes from a study of cytomegalovirus exposure and HLA in healthy donors. Study observations and caveats: CMV serostatus was the only immune exposure information that was available.

The rearrangement uses TRBV5-4 and TRBJ2-1, with a possible D match to TRBD1 (6 bases). What was sequenced was PBMCs. The clonotype originates from a woman aged 25-40 years in good health and CMV-seronegative. For the CDR3, the DNA is TGTGCCAGCAGCTTGGATACAGGGTCGTCCTACAATGAGCAGTTCTTC. Translating gives CASSLDTGSSYNEQFF.